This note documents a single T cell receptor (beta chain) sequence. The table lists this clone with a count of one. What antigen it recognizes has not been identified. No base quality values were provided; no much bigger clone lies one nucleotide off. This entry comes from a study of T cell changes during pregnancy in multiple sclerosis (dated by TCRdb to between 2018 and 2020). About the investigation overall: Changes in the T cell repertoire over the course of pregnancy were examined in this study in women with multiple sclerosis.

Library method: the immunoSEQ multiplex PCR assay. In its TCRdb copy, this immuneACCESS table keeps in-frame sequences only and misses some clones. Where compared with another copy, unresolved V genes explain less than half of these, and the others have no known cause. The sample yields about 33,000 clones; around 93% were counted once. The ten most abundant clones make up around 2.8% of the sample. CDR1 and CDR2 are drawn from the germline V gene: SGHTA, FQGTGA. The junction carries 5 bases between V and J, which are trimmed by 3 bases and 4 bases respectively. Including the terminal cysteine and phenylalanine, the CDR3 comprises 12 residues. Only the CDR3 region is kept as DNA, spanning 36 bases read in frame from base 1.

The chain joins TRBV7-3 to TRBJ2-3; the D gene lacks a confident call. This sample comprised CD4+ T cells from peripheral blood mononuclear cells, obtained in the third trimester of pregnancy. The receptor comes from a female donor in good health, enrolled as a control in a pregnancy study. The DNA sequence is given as TGTGCCAGCAGCTTCCTAGCAGATACGCAGTATTTT. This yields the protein CASSFLADTQYF.